The 25 T cell receptor beta chains below come from one sample, sequenced in a study of T cells in women clearing cervical HPV infection. Repertoires were generated with immunoSEQ multiplex PCR, while TCRdb's copy carries only in-frame clones and drops some. This sample carries tens of thousands of clones, with 3.5% to 5.5% going to the ten biggest clones. Sequenced input: blood buffy coat. These receptors all come from a woman between 18 and 70 years old with a cervical HPV16 infection that either progressed to CIN3+ or cleared (not recorded which).

Worth noting for this clone: Read data end 3 residues before the CDR3 end; the end is taken from the germline J gene. This sequence joins TRBV30 and TRBJ2-3; TRBD2 is a possible D gene (6 bases). The length of the CDR3 is 13 residues. Germline CDR1 reads GTSNPN; CDR2 reads SVGIG (reference sequence). The DNA read from the CDR3 is TGTGCCTGGAGTAGAGGACTACAAGAGACG. Translation: CAWSRGLQET. The full-length CDR3 reads as CAWSRGLQETQYF.

On this clone: From the germline J gene comes the end of the CDR3, since the read stops 3 residues before it. The rearrangement joins TRBV10-3 to TRBJ2-3; a weak D match, TRBD2 (6 bases). The CDR3 sequence is 17 residues long. Germline lookup yields CDR1 ENHRY and CDR2 SYGVKD. V lost 3 bases to trimming and J lost 8 bases, with 24 bases between them. The CDR3 bases that were read are TGTGCCATCAGTGAATCCCGGGACTCCGAGGGTCGGGGTACG. Its protein product is CAISESRDSEGRGT. The full-length CDR3 reads as CAISESRDSEGRGTQYF.

Concerning this clone itself: From the germline J gene comes the end of the CDR3, since the read stops 3 residues before it. V is TRBV18 and J is TRBJ1-2; 9 bases fit TRBD1. There are 15 residues in the CDR3. CDR1 KGHSH and CDR2 LQKENI come from the germline V gene. CDR3 DNA, as far as it was read: TGTGCCAGCTCACCCCTTGGGACAGGGTACTACGAC. Its protein product is CASSPLGTGYYD. The whole CDR3 protein is CASSPLGTGYYDYTF.

Comment on this clone: The read ends 3 residues before the CDR3 terminus; that terminus is restored from the germline J gene. This sequence joins TRBV2 and TRBJ2-1, with 10 bases aligning to TRBD2. Germline CDR1 SNHLY, CDR2 FYNNEI. With 5 bases clipped from V and 9 bases from J, the junction kept 4 bases outside the gene matches. The CDR3 has 13 amino acids. CDR3 DNA, as far as it was read: TGTGCCAGCAGTTTACTAGCGGGGCGTGAG. Translating it yields CASSLLAGRE. The full CDR3 protein is CASSLLAGREQFF.

Turning to this clone: The CDR3 goes on 3 residues after the read ends, and that part is filled in from the germline J gene. The rearrangement uses TRBV20-1 and TRBJ2-3; TRBD2 matches at 13 bases. Germline CDR1 DFQATT, CDR2 SNEGSKA (reference sequence). Unmatched junction bases numbered 2, after V lost 5 bases and J lost 3 bases. This CDR3 has 14 amino acids. The covered CDR3 bases are TGCAGTGCTGAGGGACTAGCGGGAACAGATACG. Residues: CSAEGLAGTDT. The CDR3 in its entirety is CSAEGLAGTDTQYF.

Comments on this clone: Read coverage stops 3 residues before the CDR3 terminus; the germline J gene supplies the remainder. The chain couples TRBV2 to TRBJ1-2, with D uncertain. CDR3 length: 12 residues. Germline V lookup: CDR1 SNHLY, CDR2 FYNNEI. The V gene lost 2 bases and the J gene lost 4 bases, with 5 bases spanning the gap. CDR3: CASSEFRYGYTF. The CDR3 bases that were read are TGTGCCAGCAGTGAATTCCGCTATGGC.

Remarks on this clone: The CDR3 extends 3 residues past the end of the read, so its final part is completed from the germline J gene. V and J are TRBV20-1 and TRBJ1-2; 7 bases are shared with TRBD1. Germline lookup yields CDR1 DFQATT and CDR2 SNEGSKA (reference sequence). CDR3 size: 13 residues. The CDR3 sequence is CSASRTGDRGYTF. The DNA read from the CDR3 is TGCAGTGCTAGTAGAACAGGGGATCGGGGC.

Concerning this clone: The sequence runs out 3 residues before the end of the CDR3; the remainder is reconstructed from the germline J gene. This sequence joins TRBV19 and TRBJ1-4, with 7 bases fitting TRBD1. Per the germline V gene, CDR1 is LNHDA and CDR2 is SQIVND (reference sequence). V was clipped by 8 bases and J by 8 bases; unmatched bases: 8. The length of the CDR3 is 13 residues. CDR3 bases read: TGTGCCAGTTCCGGGACAGCACGGGAAAAA. Residues: CASSGTAREK. In full, the CDR3 is CASSGTAREKLFF.

Comment on this clone: With the read ending 3 residues before the CDR3 end, the germline J gene is used to fill in that end. The gene calls are TRBV29-1 and TRBJ2-1, with 13 bases matching TRBD2. After removal of 6 bases from V and 7 bases from J, the junction contained 6 bases not matched to a gene. The CDR3 length is 14 residues. The germline V gene has CDR1 SQVTM and CDR2 ANQGSEA. CDR3 DNA, as far as it was read: TGCAGCGTCAGAGGACTAGCGGGAGTTAATGAG. It codes for CSVRGLAGVNE. The whole CDR3 is CSVRGLAGVNEQFF.

As concerns this clone: The CDR3 end falls 3 residues outside the read, so it is completed with the germline J gene. The same CDR3 also results from other DNA sequences found in this sample. The rearrangement joins TRBV18 to TRBJ1-3, with TRBD1 as a possible D gene (5 bases). This CDR3 is 15 amino acids long. Per the germline V gene, CDR1 is KGHSH and CDR2 is LQKENI. Between the trimmed V and J ends, which lost 3 bases and 1 base, there was a span of 10 bases. The CDR3 protein is CASSPEGISGNTIYF. The covered CDR3 bases are TGTGCCAGCTCACCGGAGGGGATATCTGGAAACACC.

This clone is classed as medium-sized (0.01 to 0.1%) by frequency. Read coverage stops 3 residues before the CDR3 terminus; the germline J gene supplies the remainder. The chain uses TRBV18 and TRBJ2-1; D uncertain. V gave up 4 bases and J gave up 0 bases, with 13 bases separating them. Germline lookup yields CDR1 KGHSH and CDR2 LQKENI. CDR3 length: 16 residues. CDR3 protein: CASSLSYQSSYNEQFF. The DNA read from the CDR3 is TGTGCCAGCTCACTATCCTACCAAAGCTCCTACAATGAG.

Worth noting for this clone: Read sequence stops 3 residues before the CDR3 end, and the germline J gene provides the missing end. The chain uses TRBV29-1 and TRBJ2-3; 7 bases fit TRBD1. The V gene's germline CDR1 is SQVTM and CDR2 ANQGSEA. The CDR3 totals 14 residues. Losses at the gene ends were 5 bases for V and 0 bases for J; bases not matched to a gene: 5. The CDR3 loop is CSVFGTASTDTQYF. The CDR3 DNA, read in part, is TGCAGCGTTTTTGGGACAGCTAGCACAGATACG.

This clone counts as medium-sized (0.01 to 0.1%) by frequency. The missing CDR3 end, 3 residues past where the read stops, is filled in from the germline J gene. This sequence joins TRBV19 and TRBJ1-5, with D possibly matching TRBD1 (5 bases). Per the germline V gene, CDR1 is LNHDA and CDR2 is SQIVND (reference sequence). The length of the CDR3 is 14 residues. The V and J ends lost 3 bases and 1 base respectively, with 7 bases between them. The DNA read from the CDR3 is TGTGCCAGTAGTATCGGGGGAAGCAATCAGCCC. Translating it yields CASSIGGSNQP. The whole CDR3 region reads CASSIGGSNQPQHF.

On this clone itself: The read finishes 3 residues shy of the CDR3 end, and the germline J gene is used to complete it. The V gene is TRBV5-1, the J gene TRBJ2-1; 9 bases match TRBD1. The CDR3 consists of 15 residues. Germline assignment: CDR1 SGHRS and CDR2 YFSETQ. Trimming took 1 base from V and 6 from J; bases not matched to a gene: 5. The CDR3 bases that were read are TGCGCCAGCAGCTTGACAGGGGGCGCGACCAATGAG. Protein sequence: CASSLTGGATNE. In full, the CDR3 reads CASSLTGGATNEQFF.

On this clone itself: The read falls 3 residues short of the CDR3 end, and the missing part is taken from the germline J gene. J is TRBJ1-4 and V is TRBV7-2; tentative D call: TRBD1 (5 bases). Germline CDR1 SGHTA, CDR2 FQGNSA. This CDR3 region has 15 residues. The V and J ends lost 5 bases and 1 base respectively, with 11 bases between them. The sequenced part of the CDR3 DNA is TGTGCCAGCAGCCCCCGAAGGGGAACTAATGAAAAA. Protein: CASSPRRGTNEK. The whole CDR3 reads CASSPRRGTNEKLFF.

Comment on this clone: The read terminates 3 residues before the CDR3 end, so the remaining end is supplied by the germline J gene. V usage is TRBV30 and J usage is TRBJ2-4; D gene ambiguous. This CDR3 spans 11 amino acids. Germline V gene data show CDR1 as GTSNPN and CDR2 as SVGIG (reference sequence). Partial CDR3 DNA: TGTGCCTGCTCACCTAACTATGGT. Encoded protein: CACSPNYG. The whole CDR3 sequence is CACSPNYGQYF.

Details on this clone: The read terminates 3 residues before the CDR3 end, so the remaining end is supplied by the germline J gene. The J gene is TRBJ2-3, the V gene TRBV5-1; 11 bases line up with TRBD2. V was clipped by 0 bases and J by 5 bases; unmatched bases: 11. Germline-derived CDR1 and CDR2 are SGHRS and YFSETQ. This CDR3 comprises 18 residues. CDR3 DNA (partial): TGCGCCAGCAGCTTGGTCCCAATAGCGGGGGGGCATAGAGATACG. Protein product: CASSLVPIAGGHRDT. The complete CDR3 protein is CASSLVPIAGGHRDTQYF. Looking up the rest from reference TRBV5-1 and TRBJ2-3 gives the full variable domain: KAGVTQTPRYLIKTRGQQVTLSCSPISGHRSVSWYQQTPGQGLQFLFEYFSETQRNKGNFPGRFSGRQFSNSRSEMNVSTLELGDSALYLCASSLVPIAGGHRDTQYFGPGTRLTVL.

In regard to this clone: The read terminates 3 residues ahead of where the CDR3 ends, so the germline J gene completes it. Other DNA sequences from this sample encode an identical CDR3 as well. The chain couples TRBV7-2 to TRBJ1-3, with D hard to call. From germline, CDR1 is SGHTA and CDR2 FQGNSA. Trimming removed 5 bases from V and 1 base from J, with 12 bases in between. The CDR3 runs to 15 residues. Partial CDR3 DNA: TGTGCCAGCAGCGTTCCAGGCATTTCTGGAAACACC. Encoded protein: CASSVPGISGNT. The CDR3 in full is CASSVPGISGNTIYF.

Comment on this clone: The CDR3 extends 3 residues past the end of the read, so its final part is completed from the germline J gene. This sequence joins TRBV6-2 or TRBV6-3 and TRBJ2-3, with D perhaps given as TRBD1 or TRBD2 (5 bases each). The CDR3 is 17 amino acids. CDR1 is MNHEY, CDR2 SVGEGT, per germline. V was pared by 6 bases and J by 1 base, with 20 bases between. This CDR3 reads CASRDLGARGGTDTQYF. The sequenced part of the CDR3 DNA is TGTGCCAGCAGGGATCTGGGAGCGAGGGGCGGCACAGATACG.

As for this clone: Sequencing ends 3 residues short of the CDR3 end; the germline J gene provides the rest. V usage is TRBV20-1 and J usage is TRBJ1-5, with D maybe TRBD1 (6 bases). CDR3 length: 15 amino acids. Germline CDR1 DFQATT, CDR2 SNEGSKA (reference sequence). Trimming shortened V by 6 bases and J by 3 bases, and 18 bases separated the two germline ends. CDR3 DNA, as far as it was read: TGCAGTGCCCAGAGGGGGGGGGCCGCCAATCAGCCC. Translated, it gives CSAQRGGAANQP. The full CDR3 sequence reads CSAQRGGAANQPQHF.

As to this clone: The sequenced fragment ends 3 residues before the CDR3 boundary, so the rest is inferred from the germline J gene. The rearrangement joins TRBV5-6 to TRBJ1-2, with D tentatively TRBD1 (5 bases). Deletions cut 4 bases from V and 7 bases from J, with 17 bases between. The germline gives CDR1 SGHDT, CDR2 YYEEEE. The CDR3 spans 14 residues. The part of the CDR3 DNA that was read is TGTGCCAGCAGCCCCCCTACGGGGGGAAGTGGC. This sequence encodes CASSPPTGGSG. The CDR3 as a whole reads CASSPPTGGSGYTF.

Concerning this clone: The read comes to an end 3 residues before the CDR3 does, leaving the germline J gene to fill in the end. The V and J genes are TRBV2 and TRBJ1-2, with 8 bases aligning to TRBD1. This CDR3 is 12 amino acids long. The germline V gene encodes CDR1 SNHLY and CDR2 FYNNEI. The sequenced part of the CDR3 DNA is TGTGCCAGCAGGGACAGGGTTCGGGGC. It encodes CASRDRVRG. The full CDR3 reads CASRDRVRGYTF.

Points on this clone: The CDR3 is cut off 3 residues early in the read; its end comes from the germline J gene. Other DNA sequences within the sample encode an identical CDR3. This chain joins TRBV5-1 and TRBJ1-3; TRBD1 agrees at 8 bases. CDR1 SGHRS and CDR2 YFSETQ come from the germline V gene. V dropped 3 bases and J dropped 4; count of bases not matched to a gene: 6. The CDR3 is 15 residues long. The CDR3 DNA, read in part, is TGCGCCAGCAGCTACGGGACAGGCCTAGGAAACACC. It specifies CASSYGTGLGNT. The full CDR3 protein reads CASSYGTGLGNTIYF.

With regard to this clone: The read ends 3 residues shy of where the CDR3 ends; the end is completed using the germline J gene. J is TRBJ2-1 and V is TRBV11-2; D is unclear. Per the germline V gene, CDR1 is SGHAT and CDR2 is FQNNGV. There are 12 residues in the CDR3. V was shortened by 5 bases and J by 7 bases, with 9 bases between the two germline ends. The chain's CDR3 is CASSRLLNEQFF. The covered CDR3 bases are TGTGCCAGCAGCCGACTGTTAAATGAG.

On this clone itself: The sequenced fragment ends 3 residues before the CDR3 boundary, so the rest is inferred from the germline J gene. The chain has TRBV6-2 or TRBV6-3 and TRBJ2-2, with 9 bases aligning to TRBD2. The J segment lost 7 bases and the V segment lost 3 bases, leaving 9 bases of the junction unmatched. CDR3 length equals 16 residues. CDR1 MNHEY and CDR2 SVGEGT come from the germline V gene. The CDR3 sequence: CASSYLAGGPHGELFF. The CDR3 DNA, read in part, is TGTGCCAGCAGTTATCTGGCGGGGGGGCCCCACGGGGAG.